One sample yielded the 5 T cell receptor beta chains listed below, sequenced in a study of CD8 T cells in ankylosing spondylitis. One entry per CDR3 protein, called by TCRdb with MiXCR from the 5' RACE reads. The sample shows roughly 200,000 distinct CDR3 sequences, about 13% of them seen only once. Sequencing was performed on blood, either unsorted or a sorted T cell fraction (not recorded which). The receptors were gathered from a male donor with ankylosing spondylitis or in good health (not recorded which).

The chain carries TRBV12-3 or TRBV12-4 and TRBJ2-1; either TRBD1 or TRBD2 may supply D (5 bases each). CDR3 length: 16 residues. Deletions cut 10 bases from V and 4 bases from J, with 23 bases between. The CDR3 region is CATSGRSASTYNEQFF. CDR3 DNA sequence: TGTGCCACCTCGGGGCGGAGCGCGAGCACATACAATGAGCAGTTCTTC.

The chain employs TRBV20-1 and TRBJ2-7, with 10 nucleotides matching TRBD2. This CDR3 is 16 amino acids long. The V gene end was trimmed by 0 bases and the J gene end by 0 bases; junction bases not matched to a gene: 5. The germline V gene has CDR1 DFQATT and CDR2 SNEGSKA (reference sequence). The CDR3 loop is CSARDGLAETSYEQYF. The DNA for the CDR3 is TGCAGTGCTAGAGACGGACTAGCGGAAACCTCCTACGAGCAGTACTTC.

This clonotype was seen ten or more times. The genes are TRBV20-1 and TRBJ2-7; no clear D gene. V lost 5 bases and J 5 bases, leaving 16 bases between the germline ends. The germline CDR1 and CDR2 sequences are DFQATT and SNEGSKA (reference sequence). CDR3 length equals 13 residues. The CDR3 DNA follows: TGCAGTGCTGAAAGGCGCGGTAGCCACGAGCAGTACTTC. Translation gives CSAERRGSHEQYF.

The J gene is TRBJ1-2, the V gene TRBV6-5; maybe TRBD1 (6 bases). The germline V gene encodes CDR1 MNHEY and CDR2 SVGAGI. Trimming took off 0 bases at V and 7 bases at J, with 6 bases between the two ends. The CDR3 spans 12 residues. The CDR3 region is CASSYSGAGYTF. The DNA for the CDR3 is TGTGCCAGCAGTTACTCGGGGGCTGGCTACACCTTC.

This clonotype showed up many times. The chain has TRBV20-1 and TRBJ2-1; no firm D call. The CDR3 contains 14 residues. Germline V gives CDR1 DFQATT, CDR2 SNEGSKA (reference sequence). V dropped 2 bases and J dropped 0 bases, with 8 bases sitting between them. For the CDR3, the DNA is TGCAGTGCTAGATGGGCGAGCTCCTACAATGAGCAGTTCTTC. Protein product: CSARWASSYNEQFF.